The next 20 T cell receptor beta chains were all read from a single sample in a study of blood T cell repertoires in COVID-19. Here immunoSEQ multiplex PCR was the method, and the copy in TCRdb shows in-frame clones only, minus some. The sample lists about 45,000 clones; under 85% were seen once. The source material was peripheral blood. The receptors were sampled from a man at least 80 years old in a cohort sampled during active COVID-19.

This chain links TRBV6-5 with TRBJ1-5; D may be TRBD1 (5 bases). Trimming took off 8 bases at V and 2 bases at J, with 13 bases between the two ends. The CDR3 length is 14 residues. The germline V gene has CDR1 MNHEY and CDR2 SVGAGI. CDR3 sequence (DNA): TGTGCCAGCGGTCCATGGGGGGGCAATCAGCCCCAGCATTTT. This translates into CASGPWGGNQPQHF.

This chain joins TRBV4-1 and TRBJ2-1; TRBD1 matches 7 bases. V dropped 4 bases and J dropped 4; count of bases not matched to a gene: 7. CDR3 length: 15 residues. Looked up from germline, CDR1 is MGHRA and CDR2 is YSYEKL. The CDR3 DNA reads TGCGCCAGCAGCCCACAAATGACAGGGTACAATGAGCAGTTCTTC. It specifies CASSPQMTGYNEQFF.

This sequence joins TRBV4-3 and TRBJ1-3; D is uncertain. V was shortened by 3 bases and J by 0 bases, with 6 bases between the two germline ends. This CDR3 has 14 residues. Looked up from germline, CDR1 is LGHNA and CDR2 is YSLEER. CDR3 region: CASSQTFSGNTIYF. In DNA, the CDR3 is TGCGCCAGCAGCCAGACATTCTCTGGAAACACCATATATTTT.

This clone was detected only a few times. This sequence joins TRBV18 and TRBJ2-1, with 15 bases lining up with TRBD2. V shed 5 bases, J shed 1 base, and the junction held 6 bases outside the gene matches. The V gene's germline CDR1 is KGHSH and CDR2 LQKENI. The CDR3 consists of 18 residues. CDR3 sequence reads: CASSTGTSGRRSYNEQFF. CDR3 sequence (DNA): TGTGCCAGCTCAACGGGGACTAGCGGGAGGCGGTCCTACAATGAGCAGTTCTTC.

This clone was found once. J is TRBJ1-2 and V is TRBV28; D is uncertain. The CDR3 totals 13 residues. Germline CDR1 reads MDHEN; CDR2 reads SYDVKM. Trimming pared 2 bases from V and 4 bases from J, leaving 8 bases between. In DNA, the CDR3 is TGTGCCAGCAGTTTACTCCCGGGCTATGGCTACACCTTC. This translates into CASSLLPGYGYTF.

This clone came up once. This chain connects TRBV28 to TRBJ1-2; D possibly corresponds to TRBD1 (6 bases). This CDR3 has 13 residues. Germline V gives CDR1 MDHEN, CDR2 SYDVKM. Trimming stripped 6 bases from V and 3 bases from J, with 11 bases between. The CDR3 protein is CASSNTGHYGYTF. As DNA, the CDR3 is TGTGCCAGCAGCAATACAGGGCACTATGGCTACACCTTC.

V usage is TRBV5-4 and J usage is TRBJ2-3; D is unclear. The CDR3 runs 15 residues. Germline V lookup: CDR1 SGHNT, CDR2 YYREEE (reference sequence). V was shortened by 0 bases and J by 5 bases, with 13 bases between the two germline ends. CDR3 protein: CASSLGMGPEDTQYF. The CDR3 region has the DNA TGTGCCAGCAGCTTGGGTATGGGCCCGGAAGATACGCAGTATTTT.

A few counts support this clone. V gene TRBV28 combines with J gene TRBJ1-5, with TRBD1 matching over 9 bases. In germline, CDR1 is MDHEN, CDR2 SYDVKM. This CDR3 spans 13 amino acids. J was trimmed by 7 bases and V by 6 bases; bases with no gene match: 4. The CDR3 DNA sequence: TGTGCCAGCAGGACAGGGGGACGGCAGCCCCAGCATTTT. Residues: CASRTGGRQPQHF.

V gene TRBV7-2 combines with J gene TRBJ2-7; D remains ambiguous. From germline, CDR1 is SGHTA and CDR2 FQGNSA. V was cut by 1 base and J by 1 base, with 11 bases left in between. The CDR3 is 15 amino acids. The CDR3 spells CASSLDRSRSYEQYF. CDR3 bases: TGTGCCAGCAGCTTAGATCGCTCGCGGTCCTACGAGCAGTACTTC.

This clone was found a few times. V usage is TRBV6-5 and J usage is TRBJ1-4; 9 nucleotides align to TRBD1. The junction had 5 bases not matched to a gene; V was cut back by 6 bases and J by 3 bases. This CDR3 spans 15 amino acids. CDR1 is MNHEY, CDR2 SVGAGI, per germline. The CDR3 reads CASRANRGPNEKLFF. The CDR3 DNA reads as TGTGCCAGCAGAGCTAACAGGGGGCCTAATGAAAAACTGTTTTTT.

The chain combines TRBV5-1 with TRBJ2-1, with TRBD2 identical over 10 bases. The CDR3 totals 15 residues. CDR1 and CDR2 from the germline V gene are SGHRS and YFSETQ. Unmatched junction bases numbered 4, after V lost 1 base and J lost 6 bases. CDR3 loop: CASSLISGGLNEQFF. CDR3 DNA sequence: TGCGCCAGCAGCTTGATTAGCGGGGGGCTCAATGAGCAGTTCTTC.

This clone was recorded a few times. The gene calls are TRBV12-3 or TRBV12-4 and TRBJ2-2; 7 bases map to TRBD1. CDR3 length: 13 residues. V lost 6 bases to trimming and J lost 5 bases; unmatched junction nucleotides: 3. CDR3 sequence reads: CASSEQGTGELFF. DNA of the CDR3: TGTGCCAGCAGCGAACAGGGGACCGGGGAGCTGTTTTTT.

The CDR3 here is CASSPGLAGSSYNEQFF. The CDR3, as DNA: TGCGCCAGCAGCCCTGGACTAGCGGGGAGCTCCTACAATGAGCAGTTCTTC. The chain recombines TRBV5-1 with TRBJ2-1, with 12 bases fitting TRBD2. V lost 4 bases, J lost 0 bases, and 5 bases stayed unmatched. Germline loops: CDR1 SGHRS, CDR2 YFSETQ. CDR3 length: 17 amino acids.

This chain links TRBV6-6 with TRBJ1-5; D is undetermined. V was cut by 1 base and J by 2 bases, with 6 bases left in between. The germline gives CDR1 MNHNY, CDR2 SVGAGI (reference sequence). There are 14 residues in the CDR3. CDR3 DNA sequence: TGTGCCAGCAGTTACTTCAGTGGCAATCAGCCCCAGCATTTT. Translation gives CASSYFSGNQPQHF.

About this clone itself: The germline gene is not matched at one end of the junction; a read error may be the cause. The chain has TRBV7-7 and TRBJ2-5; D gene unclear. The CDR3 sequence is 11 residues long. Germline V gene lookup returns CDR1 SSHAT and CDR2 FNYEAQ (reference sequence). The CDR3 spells CASSSGETQYF. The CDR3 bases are TGTGCTAGCAGCTCCGGAGAGACCCAGTACTTC.

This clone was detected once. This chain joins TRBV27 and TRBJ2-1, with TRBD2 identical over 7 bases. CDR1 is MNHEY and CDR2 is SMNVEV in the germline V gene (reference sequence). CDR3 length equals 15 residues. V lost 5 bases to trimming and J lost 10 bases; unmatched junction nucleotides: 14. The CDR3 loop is CASSRGDAGDYEQFF. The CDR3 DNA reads TGTGCCAGCAGTCGGGGGGACGCCGGTGATTACGAGCAGTTCTTC.

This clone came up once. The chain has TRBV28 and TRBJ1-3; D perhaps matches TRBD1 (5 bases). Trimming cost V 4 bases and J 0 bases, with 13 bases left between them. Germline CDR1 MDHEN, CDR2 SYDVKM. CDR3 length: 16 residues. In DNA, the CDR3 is TGTGCCAGCAGTTCACGACAGCACTACTCTGGAAACACCATATATTTT. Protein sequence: CASSSRQHYSGNTIYF.

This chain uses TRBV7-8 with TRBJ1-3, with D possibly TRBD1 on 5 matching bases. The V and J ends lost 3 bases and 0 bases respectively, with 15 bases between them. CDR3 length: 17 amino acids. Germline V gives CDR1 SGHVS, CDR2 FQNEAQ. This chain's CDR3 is CASSLRPGQSSGNTIYF. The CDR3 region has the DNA TGTGCCAGCAGCTTGAGGCCCGGACAAAGCTCTGGAAACACCATATATTTT.

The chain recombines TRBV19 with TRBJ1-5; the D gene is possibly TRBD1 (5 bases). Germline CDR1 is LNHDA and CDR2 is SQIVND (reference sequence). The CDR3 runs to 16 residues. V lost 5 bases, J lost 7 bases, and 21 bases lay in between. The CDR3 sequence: CASSWGPVGGGQPQHF. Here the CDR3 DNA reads TGTGCCAGTAGTTGGGGACCGGTTGGGGGGGGGCAGCCCCAGCATTTT.

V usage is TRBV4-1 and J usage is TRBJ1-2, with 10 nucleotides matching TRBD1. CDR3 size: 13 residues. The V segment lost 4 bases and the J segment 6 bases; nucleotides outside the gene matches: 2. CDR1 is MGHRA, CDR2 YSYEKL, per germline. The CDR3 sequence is CASSLGQGDGYTF. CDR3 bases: TGCGCCAGCAGCCTAGGACAGGGGGATGGCTACACCTTC.